The 19 T cell receptor beta chains reported below all come from one sample, sequenced in a study of cytomegalovirus exposure and HLA in healthy donors. Researchers ran the PCR with 60 Vbeta and 13 Jbeta primers. Using immunoSEQ multiplex PCR, the repertoire was profiled, and TCRdb retains in-frame clones only, with some absent. The sample lists about 84,000 clones; more than 50% were seen once. The sequenced material came from PBMCs. The receptors were gathered from a woman in her thirties or forties in good health and CMV-seropositive.

The gene calls are TRBV28 and TRBJ1-4, with 7 bases identical to TRBD1. The V gene end was trimmed by 0 bases and the J gene end by 5 bases; junction bases not matched to a gene: 3. The CDR3 consists of 15 residues. Germline-derived CDR1 and CDR2 are MDHEN and SYDVKM. As DNA, the CDR3 is TGTGCCAGCAGTTTATGGACAGGGCTGAATGAAAAACTGTTTTTT. This codes for CASSLWTGLNEKLFF.

The chain carries TRBV5-4 and TRBJ2-2; 10 bases are shared with TRBD2. With 4 bases clipped from V and 6 bases from J, the junction kept 12 bases outside the gene matches. This CDR3 is built from 17 residues. Germline lookup yields CDR1 SGHNT and CDR2 YYREEE (reference sequence). The CDR3 DNA is TGTGCCAGCAGCCCAACCGGAGCGGGAGGGCTCTCCGGGGAGCTGTTTTTT. This gives the protein CASSPTGAGGLSGELFF. Drawing the rest from reference TRBV5-4 and TRBJ2-2, the complete variable domain is ETGVTQSPTHLIKTRGQQVTLRCSSQSGHNTVSWYQQALGQGPQFIFQYYREEENGRGNFPPRFSGLQFPNYSSELNVNALELDDSALYLCASSPTGAGGLSGELFFGEGSRLTVL.

The chain links TRBV7-2 to TRBJ2-7; 12 bases match TRBD2. The V and J ends lost 0 bases and 4 bases, in that order; junction bases with no gene match: 22. Germline-derived CDR1 and CDR2 are SGHTA and FQGNSA. The CDR3 consists of 22 residues. The CDR3 DNA reads as TGTGCCAGCAGCTTAGCACCGGACTCGTCTCACAAATGGACTAGCGGGATGTACGAGCAGTACTTC. It yields the protein CASSLAPDSSHKWTSGMYEQYF.

This clone has more than one count but fewer than ten. The chain employs TRBV7-2 and TRBJ1-1, with no clear D. The CDR3 covers 13 residues. The V and J ends lost 5 bases and 0 bases respectively, with 7 bases between them. The germline V gene has CDR1 SGHTA and CDR2 FQGNSA. The CDR3 DNA sequence: TGTGCCAGCAGCCAACTGGTGAACACTGAAGCTTTCTTT. As protein: CASSQLVNTEAFF.

The rearrangement joins TRBV2 to TRBJ2-5, with 9 bases fitting TRBD1. Germline CDR1 is SNHLY and CDR2 is FYNNEI. V trimming: 5 bases; J trimming: 0 bases; junction bases outside the gene matches: 7. The CDR3 covers 16 residues. The CDR3 region is CASSYRDREYQETQYF. In nucleotides, the CDR3 is TGTGCCAGCAGTTATCGGGACAGGGAGTACCAAGAGACCCAGTACTTC.

The chain employs TRBV5-8 and TRBJ2-1; D gene unclear. Trimming shortened V by 1 base and J by 9 bases, and 14 bases separated the two germline ends. The CDR3 spans 14 residues. The germline V gene encodes CDR1 SGHTS and CDR2 YDEGEE. The CDR3 loop reads CASSLRASRSEQFF. As DNA, the CDR3 is TGTGCCAGCAGCTTGCGCGCCAGCCGGAGTGAGCAGTTCTTC.

The gene calls are TRBV29-1 and TRBJ2-7; 9 bases agree with TRBD1. This CDR3 comprises 13 residues. The trim removed 2 bases at V and 7 bases at J, leaving 6 bases unmatched. Germline values: CDR1 SQVTM, CDR2 ANQGSEA. In DNA form, the CDR3 reads TGCAGCGTTGAATTCAGGACAGGGGAAGAGCAGTACTTC. It codes for CSVEFRTGEEQYF.

In DNA form, the CDR3 reads TGTGCTAGCTACGGGGGACAGCACAATCAGCCCCAGCATTTT. This encodes CASYGGQHNQPQHF. The chain uses TRBV12-5 and TRBJ1-5; 7 bases match TRBD1. The CDR3 consists of 14 residues. J gave up 3 bases and V 9 bases, and 8 bases lay outside the gene matches. Germline lookup yields CDR1 LGHNT and CDR2 FRNRAP.

The V call is TRBV5-1, the J call TRBJ1-1; D is uncertain. The ends were cut back, 4 bases at V and 1 base at J, with 8 bases in the middle. This CDR3 is built from 13 residues. Germline CDR1 and CDR2: SGHRS and YFSETQ. CDR3 sequence (DNA): TGCGCCAGCAGCGAGGGAGCGAACACTGAAGCTTTCTTT. It specifies CASSEGANTEAFF. The variable domain in full, with the rest retrieved from reference TRBV5-1 and TRBJ1-1, is KAGVTQTPRYLIKTRGQQVTLSCSPISGHRSVSWYQQTPGQGLQFLFEYFSETQRNKGNFPGRFSGRQFSNSRSEMNVSTLELGDSALYLCASSEGANTEAFFGQGTRLTVV.

This chain joins TRBV7-6 and TRBJ2-5, with a weak D call TRBD1 (7 bases). The DNA matches TRBJ2-7 better at its end, which makes the J call doubtful. Germline V CDR1 and CDR2: SGHVS, FNYEAQ. The CDR3 loop spans 17 amino acids. CDR3 nucleotides: TGTGCCAGCAGCTTAGGAGCGGGTCAGGGGGTAACCTACGAGCAGTACTTC. This gives the protein CASSLGAGQGVTYEQYF.

This clone was recorded a few times. This rearrangement joins TRBV5-6 to TRBJ2-7; 7 nucleotides line up with TRBD1. The CDR3 extends over 15 amino acids. The ends lost 1 base at V and 1 base at J; junction bases unmatched: 5. From germline, CDR1 is SGHDT and CDR2 YYEEEE. This CDR3 is CASSLTAGGSYEQYF. The CDR3 DNA sequence: TGTGCCAGCAGCTTGACGGCAGGGGGATCCTACGAGCAGTACTTC. The variable domain in full, completed from reference TRBV5-6 and TRBJ2-7, reads DAGVTQSPTHLIKTRGQQVTLRCSPKSGHDTVSWYQQALGQGPQFIFQYYEEEERQRGNFPDRFSGHQFPNYSSELNVNALLLGDSALYLCASSLTAGGSYEQYFGPGTRLTVT.

The CDR3 region is CASSLELSSLYGYTF. The CDR3 bases are TGCGCCAGCAGCTTGGAGTTATCCAGTCTCTATGGCTACACCTTC. The rearrangement uses TRBV5-1 and TRBJ1-2; D is undetermined. The V end lost 0 bases, the J end lost 4 bases, and 13 bases lay between the germline ends. Germline V gene lookup returns CDR1 SGHRS and CDR2 YFSETQ. The CDR3 loop spans 15 amino acids. Full variable domain (remainder filled in from reference TRBV5-1 and TRBJ1-2): KAGVTQTPRYLIKTRGQQVTLSCSPISGHRSVSWYQQTPGQGLQFLFEYFSETQRNKGNFPGRFSGRQFSNSRSEMNVSTLELGDSALYLCASSLELSSLYGYTFGSGTRLTVV.

The rearrangement uses TRBV5-1 and TRBJ2-2, with 8 bases matching TRBD1. Per germline, CDR1 SGHRS and CDR2 YFSETQ. Trimming cost V 5 bases and J 4 bases; bases outside gene matches: 10. This CDR3 spans 16 amino acids. CDR3 amino acids: CASSFGQGGGTGELFF. For the CDR3, the DNA is TGCGCCAGCAGTTTTGGACAGGGCGGTGGCACCGGGGAGCTGTTTTTT.

This rearrangement joins TRBV11-2 to TRBJ1-1, with 7 bases identical to TRBD1. The V gene's germline CDR1 is SGHAT and CDR2 FQNNGV. With 5 bases clipped from V and 1 base from J, the junction kept 4 bases outside the gene matches. The CDR3 is made up of 14 amino acids. CDR3 in DNA: TGTGCCAGCAGCGCACAGGGGACGAACACTGAAGCTTTCTTT. It yields the protein CASSAQGTNTEAFF.

This clone was seen a few times. The V and J genes are TRBV5-5 and TRBJ2-5; 13 bases fit TRBD2. Per germline, CDR1 SGHKS and CDR2 YYEKEE (reference sequence). The CDR3 length is 16 residues. V trimming: 3 bases; J trimming: 7 bases; junction bases outside the gene matches: 9. CDR3 residues: CASSWRGLAGEPTQYF. The CDR3 DNA reads TGTGCCAGCAGCTGGAGAGGACTAGCGGGAGAACCGACCCAGTACTTC.

V and J are TRBV28 and TRBJ1-3; 7 nucleotides match TRBD1. The length of the CDR3 is 14 residues. Trimming took 6 bases from V and 4 from J; bases not matched to a gene: 6. Germline values: CDR1 MDHEN, CDR2 SYDVKM. The CDR3 DNA reads TGTGCCAGCAGCCCGAGGGGGCCAGGAAACACCATATATTTT. It yields the protein CASSPRGPGNTIYF. Full variable domain (missing parts from reference TRBV28 and TRBJ1-3): DVKVTQSSRYLVKRTGEKVFLECVQDMDHENMFWYRQDPGLGLRLIYFSYDVKMKEKGDIPEGYSVSREKKERFSLILESASTNQTSMYLCASSPRGPGNTIYFGEGSWLTVV.

The chain employs TRBV7-2 and TRBJ2-5, with TRBD1 identical over 7 bases. This CDR3 spans 15 amino acids. Germline CDR1 SGHTA, CDR2 FQGNSA. Trimming cost V 2 bases and J 1 base; bases outside gene matches: 4. In DNA, the CDR3 is TGTGCCAGCAGCTTAAGGGGGCGGACCCAAGAGACCCAGTACTTC. Protein sequence: CASSLRGRTQETQYF.

V is TRBV10-1 and J is TRBJ2-3; 9 nucleotides line up with TRBD1. Germline V gene data show CDR1 as WNHNN and CDR2 as SYGVQD (reference sequence). V trimming: 8 bases; J trimming: 2 bases; junction bases outside the gene matches: 5. This CDR3 spans 14 amino acids. The CDR3 loop is CASDGTGLTDTQYF. The CDR3 DNA is TGCGCCAGCGACGGGACAGGGCTCACAGATACGCAGTATTTT.

V gene TRBV5-8 combines with J gene TRBJ2-7; 10 nucleotides match TRBD1. The V gene end was trimmed by 6 bases and the J gene end by 3 bases; junction bases not matched to a gene: 9. The CDR3 is 15 amino acids. Germline-derived CDR1 and CDR2 are SGHTS and YDEGEE. CDR3 in amino acids: CASTGDRGNDYEQYF. The CDR3 DNA reads TGTGCCAGCACCGGGGACAGGGGAAATGACTACGAGCAGTACTTC.